This TCR beta chain comes out of a study of cytomegalovirus exposure and HLA in healthy donors. The PCR ran on 60 Vbeta and 13 Jbeta primers. The table came from immunoSEQ multiplex PCR; TCRdb's copy has only in-frame clones and leaves some out. The sample lists approximately 160,000 clones, roughly 80% occurring once. The V and J ends lost 0 bases and 6 bases respectively, with 6 bases between them. Germline loops: CDR1 ENHRY, CDR2 SYGVKD. This CDR3 is 13 amino acids long. V and J are TRBV10-3 and TRBJ1-5; D ambiguous. Sequencing input: PBMCs. This receptor was taken from a human donor in good health. CDR3 residues: CAISESASQPQHF. The CDR3 nucleotides read TGTGCCATCAGTGAGTCGGCAAGTCAGCCCCAGCATTTT.